This T cell receptor (beta chain) is drawn from a study of cytomegalovirus exposure and HLA in healthy donors. The table lists this clone with a count of one. After removal of 5 bases from V and 6 bases from J, the junction contained 19 bases not matched to a gene. CDR1 is MNHEY, CDR2 SMNVEV, per germline (reference sequence). CDR3 length: 19 amino acids. The PCR employed 60 Vbeta primers together with 13 Jbeta primers. Here immunoSEQ multiplex PCR was the method, and the copy in TCRdb shows in-frame clones only, minus some. This sample yields about 110,000 clones, of which roughly 68% are seen a single time; about 9% belongs to the top ten.

The chain is built from TRBV27 and TRBJ2-2; 9 positions agree with TRBD1. This receptor was identified in a young man in good health and CMV-seropositive. The material sequenced was PBMCs. CDR3 nucleotides: TGTGCCAGCAGTCCATATATATCCCTCACAGGGGGCGATTCCGGGGAGCTGTTTTTT. This gives the protein CASSPYISLTGGDSGELFF.